These 5 T cell receptor beta chains were sequenced from one sample in a study of CD4 T cells in relation to SARS-CoV-2 and coronaviruses. Sequencing was performed with immunoSEQ multiplex PCR; in TCRdb, only in-frame clones are kept and a portion is missing. Found here are about 20,000 clones, around 75% of them singletons; the top ten hold 20% to 25%. Their recognized antigens are unknown. CD4+ T cells from unexposed donors were obtained before the COVID-19 pandemic (2011-2018). Isolation of CD4+ T cells took place after roughly nine days in culture. The sequenced sample consisted of CD4+ T cells from PBMCs, cultured in vitro. Receptors originate from a human donor in good health.

The rearrangement links TRBV6-2 or TRBV6-3 to TRBJ2-3; D assignment may be TRBD1 or TRBD2 (5 bases each). Trimming removed 2 bases from V and 1 base from J, with 16 bases in between. Germline CDR1 reads MNHEY; CDR2 reads SVGEGT. The CDR3 loop spans 17 amino acids. CDR3 in DNA: TGTGCCAGCAGTTACATTGGAGAGGGGAGTGGCACAGATACGCAGTATTTT. Translating it yields CASSYIGEGSGTDTQYF.

This sequence joins TRBV11-1 and TRBJ2-1; perhaps TRBD2 as D (5 bases). The CDR3 consists of 14 residues. Germline CDR1 and CDR2: SGHAT and FQDESV (reference sequence). The V gene lost 3 bases and the J gene lost 5 bases, with 11 bases spanning the gap. The CDR3 loop reads CASSLEVPDNEQFF. The CDR3 DNA reads TGTGCCAGCAGCTTGGAGGTTCCTGACAATGAGCAGTTCTTC.

This chain joins TRBV3-1 (or the pseudogene TRBV3-2) and TRBJ2-2, with D possibly TRBD2 on 5 matching bases. Germline values: CDR1 LGHDT, CDR2 YNNKEL (reference sequence). This CDR3 contains 15 residues. V was pared by 1 base and J by 6 bases, with 12 bases between. This CDR3 is CASSQVGLASGELFF. The CDR3 DNA reads TGTGCCAGCAGCCAAGTAGGGCTAGCTTCCGGGGAGCTGTTTTTT.

This clone was detected a few times. The chain uses TRBV4-3 and TRBJ2-3, with D unresolved. Germline V gene sequence: CDR1 LGHNA, CDR2 YSLEER. The CDR3 runs 13 residues. V was clipped by 3 bases and J by 3 bases, with 7 bases between them. This chain's CDR3 is CASSQGHTDTQYF. The CDR3 DNA is TGCGCCAGCAGCCAGGGTCATACAGATACGCAGTATTTT.

The gene calls are TRBV12-3 or TRBV12-4 and TRBJ2-5; TRBD2 might be the D (5 bases). Trimming took 2 bases from V and 4 from J, leaving 8 bases between them. This CDR3 is 13 amino acids long. CDR3 DNA: TGTGCCAGCAGTTTAAGGCTAGCAGAGACCCAGTACTTC. This translates into CASSLRLAETQYF.